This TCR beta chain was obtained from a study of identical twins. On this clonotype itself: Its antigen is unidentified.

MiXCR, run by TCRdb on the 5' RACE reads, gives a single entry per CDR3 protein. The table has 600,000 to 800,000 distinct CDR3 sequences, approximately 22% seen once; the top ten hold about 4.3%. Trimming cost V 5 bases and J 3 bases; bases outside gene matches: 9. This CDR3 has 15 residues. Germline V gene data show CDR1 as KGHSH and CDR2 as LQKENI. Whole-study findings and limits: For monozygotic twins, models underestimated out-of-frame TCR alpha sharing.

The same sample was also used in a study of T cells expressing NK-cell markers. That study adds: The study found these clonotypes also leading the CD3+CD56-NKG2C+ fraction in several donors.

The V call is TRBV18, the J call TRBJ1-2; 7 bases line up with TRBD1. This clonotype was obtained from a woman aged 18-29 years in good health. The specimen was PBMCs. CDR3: CASSYLAGQDYGYTF. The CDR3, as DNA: TGTGCCAGCTCATATCTTGCAGGACAGGACTATGGCTACACCTTC.